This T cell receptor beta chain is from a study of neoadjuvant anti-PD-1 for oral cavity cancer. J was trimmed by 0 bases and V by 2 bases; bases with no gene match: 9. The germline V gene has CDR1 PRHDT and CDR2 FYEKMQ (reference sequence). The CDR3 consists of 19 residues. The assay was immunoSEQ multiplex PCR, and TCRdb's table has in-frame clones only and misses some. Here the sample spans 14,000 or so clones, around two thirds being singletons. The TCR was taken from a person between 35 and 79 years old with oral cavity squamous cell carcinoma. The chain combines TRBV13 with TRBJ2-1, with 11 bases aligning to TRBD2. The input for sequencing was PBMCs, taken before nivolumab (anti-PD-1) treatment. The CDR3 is CASSLIGLAGGSSYNEQFF. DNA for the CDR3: TGTGCCAGCAGCTTAATAGGCCTAGCGGGGGGTAGCTCCTACAATGAGCAGTTCTTC.